A selection of T cell receptor beta chains follows, all from one sample in a study of tumor-infiltrating lymphocytes in primary liver carcinoma. TCRdb called the multiplex PCR reads again in MiXCR, with one record for every CDR3 protein. The top ten hold 35% to 45% of the sample, which has around 21,000 distinct CDR3 sequences, under 75% seen once. Material for sequencing was liver tumor tissue from sampling region 1. All receptors come from a man in his forties with primary liver carcinoma and hepatitis B virus infection. CDR3s include the opening cysteine and the closing phenylalanine or tryptophan. Fields, in order: J gene, clone size, V gene, D gene, CDR3 DNA, CDR3 protein. The D gene is left open where the match is weak. Clone size is shown for a subset of rows, as once, few, many or a class of expanded clone.

>TRBJ2-2|-|TRBV11-2|-
TGTGCCAACATTTTAGCACTAGGAGGGGCGAACACCGAGGAGCTGTTTTTT
CANILALGGANTEELFF
>TRBJ2-2|many|TRBV2|-
TGTGCCAGCAGTGTTGAAGGGGTCACCGGGGAGCTGTTTTTT
CASSVEGVTGELFF
>TRBJ2-7|-|TRBV9|TRBD1
TGTACCAGTAGCGTGGGGACAGGGATATACGAGCAGTACTTC
CTSSVGTGIYEQYF
>TRBJ2-1|-|TRBV6-1|-
TGTGTCAGGAGAGTCGGGACATGGGGGTACAATGAGCAGTTCTTC
CVRRVGTWGYNEQFF
>TRBJ2-7|-|TRBV6-1|-
TGTTCCAGCAGTGTTTGGGTAAGCCCCCACCACAAGGGCGAGCAGTACTTC
CSSSVWVSPHHKGEQYF
>TRBJ1-5|-|TRBV12-3/TRBV12-4|-
-
CASSFGQGSRQPLHF
>TRBJ2-7|many|TRBV6-1|TRBD2
TGTGCCAGCAGTGACTTAGCGGGACCCTACGAGCAGTACTTC
CASSDLAGPYEQYF
>TRBJ1-4|-|TRBV29-1|-
TGCAGCGTTGGTGACAGCGGCGATGAAAAACTGTTTTTT
CSVGDSGDEKLFF
>TRBJ2-3|-|TRBV28|-
TGTGACAGCAGTCGGGGGCAGTCCACAGATACGCAGTATTTT
CDSSRGQSTDTQYF
>TRBJ2-5|-|TRBV11-2|-
TGTGCCAGCAGCTTAGTGAGGCTAGCCCTGGGAAAAAAAGAGACCCAGTGTTTC
CASSLVRLALGKKETQCF
>TRBJ2-7|-|TRBV4-3|-
TGCGTCGGCAGCCAAGATCGGGAGACTCCCTACGAGCACTACTTC
CVGSQDRETPYEHYF
>TRBJ2-7|many|TRBV30|TRBD2
TGTGCCTGGAGTGTCGGCGGGAGCTCGGTCTACGAGCAGTACTTC
CAWSVGGSSVYEQYF
>TRBJ1-2|-|TRBV4-1|-
TGCGCCAGCAGCGAGGCAGCTAACTATGGCTATACCTTC
CASSEAANYGYTF
>TRBJ1-2|-|TRBV12-3/TRBV12-4|TRBD1
TGTGCCAGCAGCCTCGGACAGGGGGCTAACTATGGCCACACGTTC
CASSLGQGANYGHTF
>TRBJ2-2|many|TRBV11-2|TRBD2
TGTGCCAGCAGCCCGCTGGGCGGGAGGGCCAAACTTTCAGGGGAGCTGTTTTTT
CASSPLGGRAKLSGELFF
>TRBJ1-6|-|TRBV11-2|-
TGTGCCATCGGCTTAGATCTTAGCAGCCGATTCAGAACCCTCCACTTT
CAIGLDLSSRFRTLHF
>TRBJ2-7|-|TRBV6-6|-
TGTGCCAGCAGTTATGCACAAGCGGCTGGCGAGCAGTACTTC
CASSYAQAAGEQYF
>TRBJ1-1|-|TRBV5-1|-
TGCGCCAGCAGCTCTTCCGGACAGTCGTTGACTGAAGTTCTCTTT
CASSSSGQSLTEVLF
>TRBJ2-2|medium-sized|TRBV10-3|TRBD1
TGTGCCATCATGGGGACAGAAGGTGGGAACACCGGGGAGCTGTTTTTT
CAIMGTEGGNTGELFF
>TRBJ1-2|many|TRBV5-1|-
TGCGCCAGCAGAGCTAACTATGGCTACACCTTC
CASRANYGYTF
>TRBJ2-5|-|TRBV11-2|TRBD2
TGTACCAGCAGCCAAACTCATGACGGGGGGAAAGAGACACAGCACTTC
CTSSQTHDGGKETQHF
>TRBJ2-5|-|TRBV5-4|-
TGTGCCAGTGGTACAGAAGAGACCCGGTACTTC
CASGTEETRYF
>TRBJ1-2|few|TRBV28|TRBD1
TGTGCCAGCAGTTCCGGGACAGGGGATAAGGGCTATGGCTACACCTTC
CASSSGTGDKGYGYTF
>TRBJ2-7|-|TRBV11-1|TRBD2
TGTGCCTGCAGCCTTCGGACTAGCGGGGTCTCCTACGAGCAATACTTC
CACSLRTSGVSYEQYF
>TRBJ2-6|-|TRBV5-5|TRBD1
TGTGCCAGCAGCTTACGGACAGGGCTTGGTGGGGCCAACGTCCTGACTTTC
CASSLRTGLGGANVLTF
>TRBJ1-1|-|TRBV12-3/TRBV12-4|-
TGTGCCAGCAGTTTAGAGGGCAGCACTGGAGCTTTCTTT
CASSLEGSTGAFF
>TRBJ2-3|-|TRBV15|TRBD2
TGTGCCACCAACAGAGATAAGTCGGGACTAGCGGCAAACACAGATACGCAGTATTTT
CATNRDKSGLAANTDTQYF
>TRBJ1-2|-|TRBV6-1|-
TGTGCCAGCAGTGAAGGTGTTGGCAGACCTGACTACAGCTACACCTTC
CASSEGVGRPDYSYTF
>TRBJ2-3|-|TRBV28|-
TGTGCCAGCACTTTTACGGGAGCGCGTGATACGCAGTATTTT
CASTFTGARDTQYF
>TRBJ1-5|-|TRBV6-2/TRBV6-3|-
TGTGTCAGCAGTTTGGACAGTTATAGTAATCAGCGCCAGCATTTT
CVSSLDSYSNQRQHF
>TRBJ2-3|-|TRBV20-1|TRBD1
TGCAGTGCTTCCGGGACAGGGGAACGGCCCCAGTATTTT
CSASGTGERPQYF
>TRBJ1-1|-|TRBV7-9|-
TGTGCCAGCGGCTTCCTTCAGGGGAACACTGGAGCTTTCTTT
CASGFLQGNTGAFF
>TRBJ1-2|-|TRBV4-2|-
TGTGCCAGTAGTCACACAGCCCGGACAGAAAACTATGGCTACACCTTC
CASSHTARTENYGYTF
>TRBJ2-2|-|TRBV6-2/TRBV6-3|TRBD2
TGTACGAGCAGTACGGGACTAGCGGACACCGGGGGGCTGTTTTTT
CTSSTGLADTGGLFF
>TRBJ2-7|many|TRBV11-1|TRBD1
TGTGCCAGCAGCTTGGGGGACAGCCTTCTCGAGCAGTACTTC
CASSLGDSLLEQYF
>TRBJ2-7|-|TRBV29-1|-
TGTAGCGTTGTTTTAGCGGAAACATTCTACGAGCAGTACTTC
CSVVLAETFYEQYF
>TRBJ2-1|few|TRBV6-2/TRBV6-3|TRBD2
TGTGCCAGCTTCTCCTGGACTAGTGGGAACATTGAGCAGTTCTTC
CASFSWTSGNIEQFF
>TRBJ1-4|-|TRBV7-2|TRBD1
TGTGCCAGCAGCCCGGACAGGGGCACTAATGAAAAACTGTTTTTT
CASSPDRGTNEKLFF
>TRBJ2-3|once|TRBV14|TRBD2
TGTGCCAGCAGCCAAGGGTTCGGGACTAGCGGGGGCACAGATGCGCAGTATTTT
CASSQGFGTSGGTDAQYF
>TRBJ1-2|-|TRBV4-1|TRBD1
TGCGTCAGCAGCCAAGGGGACAGGAATTATGGCTACGCCTTC
CVSSQGDRNYGYAF
>TRBJ2-3|-|TRBV11-2|-
TGTGCCAGCAGTCAACAACCAATCAACCCCACAGATACGCAGTATTTT
CASSQQPINPTDTQYF
>TRBJ2-3|-|TRBV11-2|TRBD1
TGTGCCAGCAGCTTAACAGCAGGGGGCTCGGGCACAGATACGCAGTATTTT
CASSLTAGGSGTDTQYF
>TRBJ2-7|many|TRBV4-1|TRBD1
TGCGCCAGCAGCCAAGGAGGACAGGGTTCCTACTACGAGCAGTACTTC
CASSQGGQGSYYEQYF
>TRBJ2-7|many|TRBV7-9|TRBD2
TGTGCCAGCGGCCGGACTAGCGAGTACTACGAGCAGTACTTC
CASGRTSEYYEQYF
>TRBJ2-7|-|TRBV29-1|-
TGCAGCGCTAGGACGATGGGGGGCGTAATCAACTATCAGTACTTC
CSARTMGGVINYQYF
>TRBJ2-2|few|TRBV5-1|TRBD2
TGCGTCAGCAGCTCTCCGGTACTAGCGGACGGGGAGCTGTTTTTT
CVSSSPVLADGELFF
>TRBJ2-7|-|TRBV12-3/TRBV12-4|TRBD2
TGTACTAGCAGTCAGTGGACTAGCGGGAGAGTCAGCGAGCAGTACTTC
CTSSQWTSGRVSEQYF
>TRBJ2-7|-|TRBV6-2/TRBV6-3|TRBD1
TGTGCCGGCAATTACCATCCAGACAGGGCATACGAGCAGTACTTC
CAGNYHPDRAYEQYF
>TRBJ2-7|-|TRBV6-5|TRBD2
TGTGCCAGCCATTCTAGCGGGGGGGGACCCTACGAGCAGTACTTC
CASHSSGGGPYEQYF
>TRBJ2-3|medium-sized|TRBV7-8|-
TGTGCCAGCAGCCCAGGTGCGGGATCGGGGGATACGCAGTATTTT
CASSPGAGSGDTQYF